This T cell receptor beta chain was observed in a study of Ad26.COV2.S vaccination and SARS-CoV-2 variants. TCRdb's copy holds only in-frame clones and misses some; the assay was immunoSEQ multiplex PCR. The table has around 310,000 clones, 85% to 90% seen once. Treatment described: about 20 received Ad26.COV2.S at low or high dose, single or two shots; several received placebo; per-sample allocation not given. Collection of the samples took place on day 63 after the first injection of vaccine or placebo. It was an adult aged 18-55 years in Boston who was the donor. Trimming removed 5 bases from V and 2 bases from J; junction bases left unmatched: 2. The CDR3 runs 14 residues. The V gene's germline CDR1 is SGHNT and CDR2 YENEEA. Concerning this clone: Its target is not known.

The study's findings and limits: Analyses that measured TCR breadth and depth may have underestimated total T cell responses. Substantial breadth in spike-specific CD8+ and CD4+ T cell responses was reportedly seen after vaccination.

The sequencing used peripheral blood, collected in a trial of Ad26.COV2.S vaccine versus placebo. The rearrangement joins TRBV11-3 to TRBJ2-3; 9 bases agree with TRBD2. The sequence was obtained from a person aged 18-60 years who received the Ad26.COV2.S COVID-19 vaccine or a placebo. CDR3 DNA sequence: TGTGCCAGCAGCCTAGCGGGACCCACAGATACGCAGTATTTT. The encoded protein is CASSLAGPTDTQYF.